This TCR beta chain was sequenced for a study of beta chain features in type 1 diabetes. This clone was seen ten or more times. This CDR3 spans 18 amino acids. V was pared by 4 bases and J by 0 bases, with 11 bases of the junction left unmatched. The authors reverse transcribed all of the isolated RNA, so sequencing captured expressed TCRB transcripts. Sequencing was performed with immunoSEQ multiplex PCR; in TCRdb, only in-frame clones are kept and a portion is missing. The table lists around 300,000 clones, 11% of them singletons. The source is a woman aged 25 to 39 in good health. This rearrangement joins TRBV23-1 to TRBJ2-1; TRBD1 aligns across 8 bases. TRBV23-1 is an ORF for which the function is uncertain. Material for sequencing was naive CD4+ T cells from blood. Here the CDR3 reads CASSPLNLDRGSYNEQFF. The CDR3 coding sequence is TGCGCCAGCAGTCCCCTTAACCTAGACAGGGGCTCCTACAATGAGCAGTTCTTC.